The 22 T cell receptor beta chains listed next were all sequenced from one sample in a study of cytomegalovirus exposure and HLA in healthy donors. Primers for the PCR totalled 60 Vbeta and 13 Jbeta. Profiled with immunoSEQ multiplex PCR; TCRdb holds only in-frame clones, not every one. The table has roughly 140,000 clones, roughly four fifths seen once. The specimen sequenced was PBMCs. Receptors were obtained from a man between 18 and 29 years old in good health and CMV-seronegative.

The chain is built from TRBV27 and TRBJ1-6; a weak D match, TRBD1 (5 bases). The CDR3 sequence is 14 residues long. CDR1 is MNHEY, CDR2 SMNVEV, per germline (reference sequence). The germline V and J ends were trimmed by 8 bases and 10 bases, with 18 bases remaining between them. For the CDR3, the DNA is TGTGCCAGCGCGGGGTGGGGGACTGGGTCACCCCTCCACTTT. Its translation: CASAGWGTGSPLHF.

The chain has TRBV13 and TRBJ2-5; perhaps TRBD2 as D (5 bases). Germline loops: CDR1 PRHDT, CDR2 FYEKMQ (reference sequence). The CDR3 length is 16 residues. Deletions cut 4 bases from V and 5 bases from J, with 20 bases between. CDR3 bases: TGTGCCAGCAGCTCCAGGAGACTACCATTAGAGGAGACCCAGTACTTC. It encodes CASSSRRLPLEETQYF.

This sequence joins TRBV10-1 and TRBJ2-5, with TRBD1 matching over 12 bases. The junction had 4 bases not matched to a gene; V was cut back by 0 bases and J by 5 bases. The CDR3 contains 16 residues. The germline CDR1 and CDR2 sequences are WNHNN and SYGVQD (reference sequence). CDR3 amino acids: CASSESIGTGGETQYF. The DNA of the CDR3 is TGCGCCAGCAGTGAGTCTATTGGGACAGGGGGCGAGACCCAGTACTTC.

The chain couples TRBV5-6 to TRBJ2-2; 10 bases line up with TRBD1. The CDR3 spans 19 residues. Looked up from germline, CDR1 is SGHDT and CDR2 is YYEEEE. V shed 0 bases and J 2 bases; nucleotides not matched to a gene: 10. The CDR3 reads CASSLAPGTGAYNTGELFF. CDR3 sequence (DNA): TGTGCCAGCAGCTTGGCTCCCGGGACAGGGGCATATAACACCGGGGAGCTGTTTTTT.

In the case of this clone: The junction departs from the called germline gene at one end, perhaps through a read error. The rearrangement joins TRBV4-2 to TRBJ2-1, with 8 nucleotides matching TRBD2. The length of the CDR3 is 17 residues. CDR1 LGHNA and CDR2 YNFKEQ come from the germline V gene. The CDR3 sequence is CASSQDGTRLTRNEQFF. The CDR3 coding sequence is TGTGCCAGTAGCCAAGATGGGACTAGGCTTACTCGCAATGAGCAGTTCTTC.

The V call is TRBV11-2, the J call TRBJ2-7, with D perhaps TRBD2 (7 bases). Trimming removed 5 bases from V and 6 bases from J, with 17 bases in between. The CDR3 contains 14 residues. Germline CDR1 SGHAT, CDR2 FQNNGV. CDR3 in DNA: TGTGCCAGCAGCCAACTAGGGGGGGTAGGCGAGCAGTACTTC. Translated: CASSQLGGVGEQYF.

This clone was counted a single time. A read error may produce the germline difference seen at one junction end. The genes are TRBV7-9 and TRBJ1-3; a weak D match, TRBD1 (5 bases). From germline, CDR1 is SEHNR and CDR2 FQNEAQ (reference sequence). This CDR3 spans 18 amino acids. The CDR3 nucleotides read TGTTCCAGCAGCATCCAGCTTTCGTCCAGGGCCCCTGGAAACACCATATATTTT. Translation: CSSSIQLSSRAPGNTIYF. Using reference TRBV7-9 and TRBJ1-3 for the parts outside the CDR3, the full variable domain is DTGVSQNPRHKITKRGQNVTFRCDPISEHNRLYWYRQTLGQGPEFLTYFQNEAQLEKSRLLSDRFSAERPKGSFSTLEIQRTEQGDSAMYLCSSSIQLSSRAPGNTIYFGEGSWLTVV.

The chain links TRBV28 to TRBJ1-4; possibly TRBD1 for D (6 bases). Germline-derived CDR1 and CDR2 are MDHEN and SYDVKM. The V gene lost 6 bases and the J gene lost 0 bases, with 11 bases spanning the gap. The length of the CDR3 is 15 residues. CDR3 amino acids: CASSPRGSTNEKLFF. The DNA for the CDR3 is TGTGCCAGCAGCCCTAGGGGGTCAACTAATGAAAAACTGTTTTTT.

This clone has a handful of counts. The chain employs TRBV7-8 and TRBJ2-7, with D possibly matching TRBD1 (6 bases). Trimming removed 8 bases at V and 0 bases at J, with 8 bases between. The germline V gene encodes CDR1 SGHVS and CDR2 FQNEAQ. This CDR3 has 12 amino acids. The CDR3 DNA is TGTGCCAGCTCGGACAGCTCCTACGAGCAGTACTTC. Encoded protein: CASSDSSYEQYF. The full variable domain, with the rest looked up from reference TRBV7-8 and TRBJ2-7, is GAGVSQSPRYKVAKRGQDVALRCDPISGHVSLFWYQQALGQGPEFLTYFQNEAQLDKSGLPSDRFFAERPEGSVSTLKIQRTQQEDSAVYLCASSDSSYEQYFGPGTRLTVT.

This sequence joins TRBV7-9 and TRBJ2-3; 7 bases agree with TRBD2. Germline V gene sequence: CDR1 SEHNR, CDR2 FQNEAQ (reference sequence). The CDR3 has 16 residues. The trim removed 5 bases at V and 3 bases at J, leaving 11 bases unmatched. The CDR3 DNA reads TGTGCCAGCAGCCCCTCCCGGGGGGTGAAAACAGATACGCAGTATTTT. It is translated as CASSPSRGVKTDTQYF. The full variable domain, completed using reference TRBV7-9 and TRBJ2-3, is DTGVSQNPRHKITKRGQNVTFRCDPISEHNRLYWYRQTLGQGPEFLTYFQNEAQLEKSRLLSDRFSAERPKGSFSTLEIQRTEQGDSAMYLCASSPSRGVKTDTQYFGPGTRLTVL.

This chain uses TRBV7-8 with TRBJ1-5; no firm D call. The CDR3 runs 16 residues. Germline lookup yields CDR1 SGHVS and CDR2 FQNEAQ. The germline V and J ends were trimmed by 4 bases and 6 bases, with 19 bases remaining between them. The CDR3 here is CASSSLDRGRRQPQHF. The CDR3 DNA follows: TGTGCCAGCAGCTCACTAGACCGCGGCCGTCGTCAGCCCCAGCATTTT.

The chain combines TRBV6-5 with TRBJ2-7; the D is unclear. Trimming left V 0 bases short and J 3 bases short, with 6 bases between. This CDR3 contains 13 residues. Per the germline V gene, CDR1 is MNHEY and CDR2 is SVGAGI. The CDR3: CASSYSRSYEQYF. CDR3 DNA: TGTGCCAGCAGTTACTCGAGGAGCTACGAGCAGTACTTC.

The chain's CDR3 is CASRYLTSTDTQYF. For the CDR3, the DNA is TGTGCCAGCAGGTACCTGACTAGCACAGATACGCAGTATTTT. The chain couples TRBV2 to TRBJ2-3, with no clear D. V lost 6 bases, J lost 0 bases, and 10 bases lay in between. Germline V gives CDR1 SNHLY, CDR2 FYNNEI. This CDR3 has 14 amino acids.

CDR3 sequence (DNA): TGTGCCAGCAGTGAAATAGGCGGGAGGGCCTCCGGGGAGCTGTTTTTT. Its translation: CASSEIGGRASGELFF. The V and J genes are TRBV6-1 and TRBJ2-2; 9 nucleotides line up with TRBD2. Per the germline V gene, CDR1 is MNHNS and CDR2 is SASEGT. J was trimmed by 6 bases and V by 2 bases; bases with no gene match: 7. The CDR3 runs 16 residues.

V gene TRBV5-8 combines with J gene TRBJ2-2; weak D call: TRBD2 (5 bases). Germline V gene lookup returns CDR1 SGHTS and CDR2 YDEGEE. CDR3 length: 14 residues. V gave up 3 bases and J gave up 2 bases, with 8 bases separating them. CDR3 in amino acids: CASSSGINTGELFF. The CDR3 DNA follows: TGTGCCAGCAGCTCCGGGATTAACACCGGGGAGCTGTTTTTT.

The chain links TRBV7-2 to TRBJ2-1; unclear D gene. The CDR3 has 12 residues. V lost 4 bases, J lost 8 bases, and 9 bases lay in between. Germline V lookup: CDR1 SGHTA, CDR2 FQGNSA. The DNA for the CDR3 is TGTGCCAGCAGCTCCTCTTTATATGAGCAGTTCTTC. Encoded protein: CASSSSLYEQFF.

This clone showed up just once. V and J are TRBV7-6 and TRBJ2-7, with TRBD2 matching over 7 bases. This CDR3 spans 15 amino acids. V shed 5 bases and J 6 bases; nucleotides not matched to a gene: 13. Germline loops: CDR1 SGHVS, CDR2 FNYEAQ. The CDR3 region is CASSPRSLAPFEQYF. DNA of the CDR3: TGTGCCAGCAGCCCCCGCTCACTAGCGCCCTTCGAGCAGTACTTC.

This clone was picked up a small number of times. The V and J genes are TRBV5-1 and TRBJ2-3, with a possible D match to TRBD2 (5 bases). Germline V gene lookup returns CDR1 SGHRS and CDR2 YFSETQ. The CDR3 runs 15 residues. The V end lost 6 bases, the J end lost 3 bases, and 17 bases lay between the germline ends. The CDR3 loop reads CASKAGDGETDTQYF. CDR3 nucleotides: TGCGCCAGCAAGGCTGGCGACGGGGAGACAGATACGCAGTATTTT.

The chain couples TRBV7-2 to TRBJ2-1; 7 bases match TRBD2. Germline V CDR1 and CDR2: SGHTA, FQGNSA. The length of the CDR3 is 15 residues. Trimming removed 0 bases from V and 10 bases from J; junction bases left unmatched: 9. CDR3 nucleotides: TGTGCCAGCAGCTTAGCGGGAGGGGCCCCCTGGGAGCAGTTCTTC. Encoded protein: CASSLAGGAPWEQFF.

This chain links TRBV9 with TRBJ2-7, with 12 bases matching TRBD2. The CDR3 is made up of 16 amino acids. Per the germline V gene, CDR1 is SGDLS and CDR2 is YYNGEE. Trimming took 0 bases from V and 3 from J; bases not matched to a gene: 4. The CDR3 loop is CASSVGGLAGIYEQYF. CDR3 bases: TGTGCCAGCAGCGTAGGCGGACTAGCGGGAATCTACGAGCAGTACTTC. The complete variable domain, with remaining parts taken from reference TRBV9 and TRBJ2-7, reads DSGVTQTPKHLITATGQRVTLRCSPRSGDLSVYWYQQSLDQGLQFLIQYYNGEERAKGNILERFSAQQFPDLHSELNLSSLELGDSALYFCASSVGGLAGIYEQYFGPGTRLTVT.

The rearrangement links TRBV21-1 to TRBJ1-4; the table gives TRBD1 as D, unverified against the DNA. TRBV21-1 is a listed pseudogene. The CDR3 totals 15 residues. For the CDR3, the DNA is TGTGCCAGCAAACCAGGGTTAGGAACTAATGAAAAACTGTTTTTT. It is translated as CASKPGLGTNEKLFF.

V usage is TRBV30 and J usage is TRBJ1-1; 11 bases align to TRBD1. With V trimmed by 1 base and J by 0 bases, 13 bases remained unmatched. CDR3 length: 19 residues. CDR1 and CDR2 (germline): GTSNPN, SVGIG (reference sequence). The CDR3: CAWSAPTDRGRLVNTEAFF. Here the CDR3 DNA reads TGTGCCTGGAGTGCCCCGACGGACAGGGGGCGGTTGGTGAACACTGAAGCTTTCTTT. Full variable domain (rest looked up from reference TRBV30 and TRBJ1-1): SQTIHQWPATLVQPVGSPLSLECTVEGTSNPNLYWYRQAAGRGLQLLFYSVGIGQISSEVPQNLSASRPQDRQFILSSKKLLLSDSGFYLCAWSAPTDRGRLVNTEAFFGQGTRLTVV.